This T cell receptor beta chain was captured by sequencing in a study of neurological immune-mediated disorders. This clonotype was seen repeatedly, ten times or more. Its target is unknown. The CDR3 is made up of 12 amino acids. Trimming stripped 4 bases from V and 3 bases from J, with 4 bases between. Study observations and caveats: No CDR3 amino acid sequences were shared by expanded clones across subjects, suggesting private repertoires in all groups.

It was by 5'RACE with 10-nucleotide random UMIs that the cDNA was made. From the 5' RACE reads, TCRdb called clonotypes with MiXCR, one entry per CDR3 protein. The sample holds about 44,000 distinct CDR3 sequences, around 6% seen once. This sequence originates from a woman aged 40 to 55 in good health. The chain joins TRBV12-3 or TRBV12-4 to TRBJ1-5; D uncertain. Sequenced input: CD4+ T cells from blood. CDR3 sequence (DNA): TGTGCCAGCAGTTATGTCAATCAGCCCCAGCATTTT. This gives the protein CASSYVNQPQHF.